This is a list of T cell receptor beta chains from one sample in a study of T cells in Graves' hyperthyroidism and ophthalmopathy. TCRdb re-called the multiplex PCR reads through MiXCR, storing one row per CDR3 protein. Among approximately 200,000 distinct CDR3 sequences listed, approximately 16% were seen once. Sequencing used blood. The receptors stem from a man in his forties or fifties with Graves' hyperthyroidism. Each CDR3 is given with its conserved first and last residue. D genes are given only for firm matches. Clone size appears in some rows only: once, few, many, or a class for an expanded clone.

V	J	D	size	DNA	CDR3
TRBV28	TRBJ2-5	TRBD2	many	TGTGCCAGCAGGGGGTCTAGCGGGGGGGCCGTAGAGACCCAGTACTTC	CASRGSSGGAVETQYF
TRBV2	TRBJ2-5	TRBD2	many	TGTGCCACCCTGGGGACTAGCGGGGAAGAGACCCAGTACTTC	CATLGTSGEETQYF
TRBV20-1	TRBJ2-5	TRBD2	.	TGCAGTGCTAGGACTAGCGGGGGGGCGGAGACCCAGTACTTC	CSARTSGGAETQYF
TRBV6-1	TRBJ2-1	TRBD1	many	TGTGCCAGCAGTTCGGAAAGGGGGCGGTTCGGGGATGAGCAGTTCTTC	CASSSERGRFGDEQFF
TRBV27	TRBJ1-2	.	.	TGTGCCAGCAAACCGCTACCCTTTATTAGGGGCGCTGGCTACACCTTC	CASKPLPFIRGAGYTF
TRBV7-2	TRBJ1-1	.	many	TGTGCCAGCAGCCCTCCTCGAGGGCGGGGCACTGAAGCTTTCTTT	CASSPPRGRGTEAFF
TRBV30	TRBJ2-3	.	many	TGTGCCTGGACCGACAGCACAGATACGCAGTATTTT	CAWTDSTDTQYF
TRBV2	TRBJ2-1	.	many	TGTGCCAGCAGTGACAGCTACAATGAGCAGTTCTTC	CASSDSYNEQFF
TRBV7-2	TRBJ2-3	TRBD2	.	TGTGCCAGCAACGGCGGGGGGAGCACAGATACGCAGTATTTT	CASNGGGSTDTQYF
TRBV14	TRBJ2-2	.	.	TGTGCCAGCAGCCAAGTGCAAGCCGGGGAGCTGTTTTTT	CASSQVQAGELFF
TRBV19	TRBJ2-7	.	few	TGTGCCAGTAGTAGGGGGGATGGTTCCTACGAGCAGTACTTC	CASSRGDGSYEQYF
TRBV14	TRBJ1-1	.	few	TGTGCCAGCAGCCGCTTCGTAACAGGGAACACTGAAGCTTTCTTT	CASSRFVTGNTEAFF
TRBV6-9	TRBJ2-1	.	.	TGTGCCAGCAGTTACGATCGGGATGAGCAGTTCTTC	CASSYDRDEQFF
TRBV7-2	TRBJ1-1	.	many	TGTGCCAGCAGCCCGAGCGGGGAAATGAACACTGAAGCTTTCTTT	CASSPSGEMNTEAFF
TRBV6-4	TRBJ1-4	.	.	TGTGCCAGCAGTGCCGGCCACTATAATGAAAAACTGTTTTTT	CASSAGHYNEKLFF
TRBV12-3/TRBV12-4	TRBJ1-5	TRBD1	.	TGTGCCAGCAGTTTGACAGGGGGACAGCCCCAGCATTTT	CASSLTGGQPQHF
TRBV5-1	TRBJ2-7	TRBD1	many	TGCGCCAGCAGCCAGGGACAGGGCATCTACGAGCAGTACTTC	CASSQGQGIYEQYF
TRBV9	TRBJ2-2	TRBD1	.	TGTGCCAGCAGCGCCCGACAGGGGACGCAGGCCGGGGAGCTGTTTTTT	CASSARQGTQAGELFF
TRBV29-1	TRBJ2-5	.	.	TGCAGCGTCCTGGATGGGACGTACCAAGAGACCCAGTACTTC	CSVLDGTYQETQYF
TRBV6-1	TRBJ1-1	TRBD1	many	TGTGCCAGCAGTTGGCGGGACAGGCGCACTGAAGCTTTCTTT	CASSWRDRRTEAFF
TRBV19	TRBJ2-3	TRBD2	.	TGTGCCAGTAGTATGTGGCTAGCGGGGAGCACAGATACGCAGTATTTT	CASSMWLAGSTDTQYF
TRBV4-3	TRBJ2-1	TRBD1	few	TGCGCCAGCAGCACCCGGGACAGGATTAATGAGCAGTTCTTC	CASSTRDRINEQFF
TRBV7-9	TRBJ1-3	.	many	TGTGCCAGCAGCCCACAGGGACTCTCTGGAAACACCATATATTTT	CASSPQGLSGNTIYF
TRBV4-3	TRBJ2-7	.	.	TGCGCCAGCAGCCAAGATACTGCCACCTACGAGCAGTACTTC	CASSQDTATYEQYF
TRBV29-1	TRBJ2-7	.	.	TGCAGCGTTGAGGTCGGGGCGGGCTTCTACGAGCAGTACTTC	CSVEVGAGFYEQYF
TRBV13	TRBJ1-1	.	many	TGTGCCAGCAGCTTAGGGTTCGGGAGAGGGAACACTGAAGCTTTCTTT	CASSLGFGRGNTEAFF
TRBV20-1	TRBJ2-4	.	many	TGCAGTGCTAGGCCAGGGAACATTCAGTACTTC	CSARPGNIQYF
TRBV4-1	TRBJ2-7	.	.	TGCGCCAGCAGCCAGCCGGGGTCCTCCTACGAGCAGTACTTC	CASSQPGSSYEQYF
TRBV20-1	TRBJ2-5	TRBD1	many	TGCAGTGCTAGTAAGGGGGCTCAAGAGACCCAGTACTTC	CSASKGAQETQYF
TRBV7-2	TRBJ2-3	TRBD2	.	TGTGCCAGCAGCGGCGCCGGGACTAGCGGGCGGAGAACCTATACGCAGTATTTT	CASSGAGTSGRRTYTQYF
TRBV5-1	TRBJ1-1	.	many	TGCGCCAGCAGCGTGGAGGGGGGCACTGAAGCTTTCTTT	CASSVEGGTEAFF
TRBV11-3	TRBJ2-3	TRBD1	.	TGTGCCAGCAGCGGGGACAGGGGAACTAGCACAGATACGCAGTATTTT	CASSGDRGTSTDTQYF
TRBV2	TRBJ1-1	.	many	TGTGCCAGCAGTGAGTACGAGAGCACTGAAGCTTTCTTT	CASSEYESTEAFF
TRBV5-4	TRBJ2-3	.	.	TGTGCCAGCAGCTTGGGTCAGTCTGGTACGCAGTATTTT	CASSLGQSGTQYF
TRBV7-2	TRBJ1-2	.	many	TGTGCCAGCAGCTTAGAACCGGGGATAGGCTACACCTTC	CASSLEPGIGYTF
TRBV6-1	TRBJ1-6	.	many	TGTGCCAGCAGTGAATTCGGGTCTATGGATAATTCACCCCTCCACTTT	CASSEFGSMDNSPLHF
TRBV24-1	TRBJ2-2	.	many	TGTGCCACCAGTGATTCGGGGCAGGGGATGACCGGGGAGCTGTTTTTT	CATSDSGQGMTGELFF
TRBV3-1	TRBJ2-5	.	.	TGTGCCAGCAGCCAAGATATTGGCAGGGAGTTCGAGACCCAGTACTTC	CASSQDIGREFETQYF
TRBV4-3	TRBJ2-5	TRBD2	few	TGCGCCAGCAGCCAAGATACTAGCGGGGGAGAGACCCAGTACTTC	CASSQDTSGGETQYF
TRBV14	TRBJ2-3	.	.	TGTGCCAGCAGTCCCTTACTGGGGGCCACAGATACGCAGTATTTT	CASSPLLGATDTQYF
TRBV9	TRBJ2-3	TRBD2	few	TGTGCCAGCAGTTCTCCAAGGGGACTAGTGATCACAGATACGCAGTATTTT	CASSSPRGLVITDTQYF
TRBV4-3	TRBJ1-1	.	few	TGCGCCAGCAGCCAATTCACAGGGCCCACTGAAACTTTCTTT	CASSQFTGPTETFF
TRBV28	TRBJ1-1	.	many	TGTGCCAGCAGTTTCTTAGATCGGGCTTTCTTT	CASSFLDRAFF
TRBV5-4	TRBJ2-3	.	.	TGTGCCAGCAGCACCCGACGGGCGGGGGCATACACAGATACGCAGTATTTT	CASSTRRAGAYTDTQYF
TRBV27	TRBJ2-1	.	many	TGTGCCAGCAGCCCCGGGGGGCACTCCTACAATGAGCAGTTCTTC	CASSPGGHSYNEQFF
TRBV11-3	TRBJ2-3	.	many	TGTGCCAGCAGCTTAGCGCAGGCAGATACGCAGTATTTT	CASSLAQADTQYF
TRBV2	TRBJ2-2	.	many	TGTGCCAGCAGCCGTGAAGGACCGGCGGCAGGTACCGGGGAGCTGTTTTTT	CASSREGPAAGTGELFF
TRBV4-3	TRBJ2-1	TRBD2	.	TGCGCCAGCAGCCAAGATCCGCCCGTGGCGGGGGGGCAGTACAATGAGCAGTTCTTC	CASSQDPPVAGGQYNEQFF
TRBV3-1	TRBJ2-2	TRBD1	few	TGTGCCAGCAGCCACCGGGACAGGTTTCCTTGGGGGGAGCTGTTTTTT	CASSHRDRFPWGELFF
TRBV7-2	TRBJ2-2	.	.	TGTGCCAGCAGCCTACAGCCAACAACCGGGGAGCTGTTTTTT	CASSLQPTTGELFF
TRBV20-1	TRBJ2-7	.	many	TGCAGTGCTAGCTTAGAGGGGGGGGCGTCCTACGAGCAGTACTTC	CSASLEGGASYEQYF
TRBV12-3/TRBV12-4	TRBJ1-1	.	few	TGTGCCAGCAGTTCAGGGTTCACTGAAGCTTTCTTT	CASSSGFTEAFF
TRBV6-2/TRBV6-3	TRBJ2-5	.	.	TGTGCCAGCAGTTACCGAATCGGGACCCAGTACTTC	CASSYRIGTQYF
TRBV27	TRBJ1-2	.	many	TGTGCCAGCAGTAAGGGGAGTGCCTATGGCTACACCTTC	CASSKGSAYGYTF
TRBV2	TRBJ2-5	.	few	TGTGCCAGCAGTGAAGGTTTGGAGACCCAGTACTTC	CASSEGLETQYF